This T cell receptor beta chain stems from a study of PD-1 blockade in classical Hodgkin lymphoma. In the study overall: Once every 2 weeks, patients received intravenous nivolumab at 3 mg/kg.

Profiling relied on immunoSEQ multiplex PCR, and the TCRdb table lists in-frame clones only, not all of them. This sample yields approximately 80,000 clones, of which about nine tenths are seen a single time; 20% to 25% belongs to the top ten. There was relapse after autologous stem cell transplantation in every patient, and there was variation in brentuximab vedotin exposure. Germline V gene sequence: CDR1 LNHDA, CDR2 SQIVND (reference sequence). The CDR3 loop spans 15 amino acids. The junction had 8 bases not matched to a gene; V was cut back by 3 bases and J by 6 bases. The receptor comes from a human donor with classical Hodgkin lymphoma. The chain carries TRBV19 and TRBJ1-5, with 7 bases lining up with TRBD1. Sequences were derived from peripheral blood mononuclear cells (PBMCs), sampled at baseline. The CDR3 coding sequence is TGTGCCAGTAGTATGGCACAGGGGTTGAGTCAGCCCCAGCATTTT. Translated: CASSMAQGLSQPQHF.